A single sample gave rise to the 6 T cell receptor beta chains below, sequenced in a study of shared clonotypes between healthy human individuals (TCRdb year 2020). Library construction relied on the immunoSEQ multiplex PCR assay. In its TCRdb copy, this immuneACCESS table keeps in-frame sequences only and misses some clones. Where compared with another copy, unresolved V genes explain less than half of these, and the others have no known cause. The sample data list around 990,000 clones, and approximately 77% of these were observed just once. The ten largest clones take up 0.89% of the sample. Sequencing was done on a sample of memory CD4+ T cells from PBMCs. The cell subset or site label on this specimen signifies: CD45RA-negative fraction. These receptors all stem from a man aged 18 to 29 in good health. Some clones in this sample may be carry-over from other donors' samples.

This chain connects TRBV6-5 to TRBJ1-5; D is perhaps TRBD1 (5 bases). Trimming left V 5 bases short and J 0 bases short, with 11 bases between. CDR1 MNHEY and CDR2 SVGAGI come from the germline V gene. This CDR3 is 15 amino acids long. CDR3 residues: CASSPLGDSNQPQHF. The CDR3 region has the DNA TGTGCCAGCAGTCCACTAGGGGATAGCAATCAGCCCCAGCATTTT.

The rearrangement joins TRBV18 to TRBJ2-7; D may match TRBD1 or TRBD2 (5 bases each). The CDR3 is 15 residues long. The germline V gene encodes CDR1 KGHSH and CDR2 LQKENI. With 1 base removed from V and 6 bases from J, the gap between germline ends came to 16 bases. CDR3 loop: CASSPRDPRSREQYF. The CDR3 DNA follows: TGTGCCAGCTCACCACGGGACCCCCGTTCTCGCGAGCAGTACTTC.

V is TRBV5-1 and J is TRBJ2-7; the D gene is possibly TRBD1 (6 bases). The V end lost 0 bases, the J end lost 3 bases, and 7 bases lay between the germline ends. The length of the CDR3 is 13 residues. Germline V gene lookup returns CDR1 SGHRS and CDR2 YFSETQ. CDR3 sequence reads: CASSLEGVYEQYF. CDR3 nucleotides: TGCGCCAGCAGCTTGGAGGGGGTCTACGAGCAGTACTTC.

This chain's CDR3 is CASSPTMTENYGYTF. In DNA, the CDR3 is TGTGCCAGCAGCCCAACCATGACAGAAAACTATGGCTACACCTTC. The chain has TRBV7-2 and TRBJ1-2; perhaps TRBD1 as D (5 bases). The CDR3 is made up of 15 amino acids. Trimming took 5 bases from V and 2 from J, leaving 15 bases between them. CDR1 and CDR2 (germline): SGHTA, FQGNSA.

The sample holds a few counts of this clone. The chain is built from TRBV5-4 and TRBJ1-1; TRBD1 might be the D (6 bases). V was pared by 0 bases and J by 6 bases, with 12 bases between. CDR3 length: 14 amino acids. Germline V lookup: CDR1 SGHNT, CDR2 YYREEE (reference sequence). The CDR3 here is CASSLGGASAEAFF. The CDR3, as DNA: TGTGCCAGCAGCTTGGGGGGGGCGAGCGCTGAAGCTTTCTTT.

This clone occurred a few times. V is TRBV5-8 and J is TRBJ1-5; no firm D call. The CDR3 is 15 residues long. Germline V CDR1 and CDR2: SGHTS, YDEGEE. The V end lost 7 bases, the J end lost 2 bases, and 16 bases lay between the germline ends. In DNA form, the CDR3 reads TGTGCCAGCCTTGGAGGGAGGCGGGGCAATCAGCCCCAGCATTTT. The encoded protein is CASLGGRRGNQPQHF. Filled out from reference TRBV5-8 and TRBJ1-5, the complete variable domain reads EAGVTQSPTHLIKTRGQQATLRCSPISGHTSVYWYQQALGLGLQFLLWYDEGEERNRGNFPPRFSGRQFPNYSSELNVNALELEDSALYLCASLGGRRGNQPQHFGDGTRLSIL.